These 23 T cell receptor beta chains share one sample of origin, sequenced in a study of Graves' ophthalmopathy and Graves' hyperthyroidism. Amplified material comprised TCR beta CDR3 regions derived from RNA transcripts. HTBI primers primed a first-round RT-PCR, and a second-round multiplex PCR followed. TCRdb used MiXCR to reprocess the multiplex PCR reads, holding one entry per CDR3 protein. This table has about 590,000 distinct CDR3 sequences, 35% to 45% appearing once. Input material: peripheral blood or thyroid tissue (not recorded which). The receptors here all came from an adult man with Graves' hyperthyroidism.

The chain carries TRBV5-1 and TRBJ2-1; maybe TRBD1 (7 bases). The germline V gene encodes CDR1 SGHRS and CDR2 YFSETQ. V was cut by 7 bases and J by 0 bases, with 20 bases left in between. The CDR3 runs to 17 residues. As DNA, the CDR3 is TGCGCCAGCTCCCCAAATCCAGGGGGGAGCTCCTACAATGAGCAGTTCTTC. Translation: CASSPNPGGSSYNEQFF.

The chain uses TRBV2 and TRBJ2-3; D assignment may be TRBD1 or TRBD2 (5 bases each). The V end was cut by 6 bases, the J end by 9 bases, with 13 bases between. Looked up from germline, CDR1 is SNHLY and CDR2 is FYNNEI. The CDR3 has 12 residues. The CDR3 DNA reads TGTGCCAGCAGGGGGGACCAGAGGACGCAGTATTTT. Translating gives CASRGDQRTQYF. The variable domain in full, completed from reference TRBV2 and TRBJ2-3, reads EPEVTQTPSHQVTQMGQEVILRCVPISNHLYFYWYRQILGQKVEFLVSFYNNEISEKSEIFDDQFSVERPDGSNFTLKIRSTKLEDSAMYFCASRGDQRTQYFGPGTRLTVL.

The gene calls are TRBV9 and TRBJ1-1, with 9 bases aligning to TRBD1. Trimming removed 3 bases from V and 6 bases from J; junction bases left unmatched: 9. This CDR3 has 15 amino acids. CDR1 SGDLS and CDR2 YYNGEE come from the germline V gene. In DNA form, the CDR3 reads TGTGCCAGCAGCGCCGGGACAGGGAGGAGGGCTGAAGCTTTCTTT. Translated: CASSAGTGRRAEAFF. The entire variable domain, with the rest obtained from reference TRBV9 and TRBJ1-1, is as follows: DSGVTQTPKHLITATGQRVTLRCSPRSGDLSVYWYQQSLDQGLQFLIQYYNGEERAKGNILERFSAQQFPDLHSELNLSSLELGDSALYFCASSAGTGRRAEAFFGQGTRLTVV.

This clonotype was seen repeatedly, ten times or more. This chain links TRBV10-3 with TRBJ2-2; 9 bases align to TRBD1. Trimming took 11 bases from V and 2 from J; bases not matched to a gene: 12. The CDR3 loop spans 16 amino acids. Germline CDR1 ENHRY, CDR2 SYGVKD. In DNA form, the CDR3 reads TGTGCCCCGACCGACAAGGGACAGGGAAACACCGGGGAGCTGTTTTTT. Translated: CAPTDKGQGNTGELFF.

This clonotype has at least ten counts. V usage is TRBV6-5 and J usage is TRBJ1-2, with D possibly matching TRBD1 (5 bases). The CDR3 contains 13 residues. Trimming cost V 0 bases and J 13 bases, with 15 bases left between them. CDR1 and CDR2 (germline): MNHEY, SVGAGI. The CDR3 reads CASSYSDGTAGTF. Written as DNA, the CDR3 is TGTGCCAGCAGTTACTCGGATGGGACCGCCGGCACCTTC.

Points on this clonotype: A much larger clone differs by one base, so this may be a read error. The rearrangement uses TRBV28 and TRBJ1-2; possible D gene TRBD1, 5 bases. CDR1 and CDR2 (germline): MDHEN, SYDVKM. The CDR3 consists of 12 residues. CDR3 amino acids: CACSFGGYGYTF. As DNA, the CDR3 is TGTGCCTGCAGTTTCGGGGGCTATGGCTACACCTTC.

The chain joins TRBV12-3 or TRBV12-4 to TRBJ1-5, with 8 positions matching TRBD1. The CDR3 is made up of 15 amino acids. The V and J ends lost 7 bases and 2 bases, in that order; junction bases with no gene match: 7. The CDR3: CASKMTGVGNQPQHF. The CDR3 DNA follows: TGTGCCAGCAAAATGACAGGGGTAGGCAATCAGCCCCAGCATTTT.

The genes are TRBV5-8 and TRBJ2-2; weak D call: TRBD2 (5 bases). The germline V and J ends were trimmed by 2 bases and 6 bases, with 11 bases remaining between them. Germline V gives CDR1 SGHTS, CDR2 YDEGEE. The CDR3 is 14 amino acids. The CDR3 DNA reads TGTGCCAGCAGCTTCTATGGTAGCGCCGGGGAGCTGTTTTTT. This encodes CASSFYGSAGELFF.

The rearrangement links TRBV11-3 to TRBJ2-2; possible D gene TRBD1, 6 bases. The CDR3 loop spans 15 amino acids. Trimming took off 10 bases at V and 7 bases at J, with 22 bases between the two ends. Germline CDR1 and CDR2: SGHNT and YENEEA. CDR3 nucleotide sequence: TGTGCCACCCGTCGTGGCCCAGGGGTTGGCGGGGAGCTGTTTTTT. Its translation is CATRRGPGVGGELFF.

This clonotype has a count of ten or more. The chain employs TRBV25-1 and TRBJ2-6; 9 nucleotides match TRBD1. Trimming removed 6 bases from V and 0 bases from J; junction bases left unmatched: 12. CDR1 MGHDK and CDR2 SYGVNS come from the germline V gene. The CDR3 sequence is 19 residues long. CDR3 in amino acids: CASSSRYEGQGSGANVLTF. The CDR3, as DNA: TGTGCCAGCAGCTCCCGATACGAGGGACAGGGCTCTGGGGCCAACGTCCTGACTTTC. Using reference TRBV25-1 and TRBJ2-6 for the parts outside the CDR3, the full variable domain is EADIYQTPRYLVIGTGKKITLECSQTMGHDKMYWYQQDPGMELHLIHYSYGVNSTEKGDLSSESTVSRIRTEHFPLTLESARPSHTSQYLCASSSRYEGQGSGANVLTFGAGSRLTVL.

This clonotype was seen a handful of times. The chain combines TRBV4-1 with TRBJ1-2; D remains unclear. CDR1 and CDR2 (germline): MGHRA, YSYEKL. The CDR3 length is 15 residues. V was shortened by 0 bases and J by 4 bases, with 12 bases between the two germline ends. The DNA for the CDR3 is TGCGCCAGCAGCCAAGAGCCCAGGTTTAGCTATGGCTACACCTTC. As protein: CASSQEPRFSYGYTF.

This clonotype has only a few counts. The chain joins TRBV2 to TRBJ1-1, with D perhaps matching TRBD1 (5 bases). Between the trimmed V and J ends, which lost 8 bases and 1 base, there was a span of 23 bases. CDR1 and CDR2 (germline): SNHLY, FYNNEI. The CDR3 contains 17 residues. The CDR3 bases are TGTGCCAGCGCTGGACACACGACCAGCCCATGGAACACTGAAGCTTTCTTT. Its protein is CASAGHTTSPWNTEAFF. Full variable domain (remainder filled in from reference TRBV2 and TRBJ1-1): EPEVTQTPSHQVTQMGQEVILRCVPISNHLYFYWYRQILGQKVEFLVSFYNNEISEKSEIFDDQFSVERPDGSNFTLKIRSTKLEDSAMYFCASAGHTTSPWNTEAFFGQGTRLTVV.

This clonotype was recorded many times. The chain combines TRBV5-1 with TRBJ2-2; 9 bases map to TRBD1. V lost 3 bases, J lost 7 bases, and 10 bases stayed unmatched. The V gene's germline CDR1 is SGHRS and CDR2 YFSETQ. The CDR3 runs 16 residues. CDR3 loop: CASSWGQGSGNGELFF. For the CDR3, the DNA is TGCGCCAGCAGCTGGGGACAGGGTTCGGGGAACGGGGAGCTGTTTTTT.

There are many counts of this clonotype. This rearrangement joins TRBV5-6 to TRBJ1-2; D remains unclear. This CDR3 is built from 13 residues. The V and J ends lost 4 bases and 3 bases respectively, with 10 bases between them. Germline CDR1 is SGHDT and CDR2 is YYEEEE. CDR3 residues: CASSPWRHYGYTF. In DNA, the CDR3 is TGTGCCAGCAGCCCATGGAGGCACTATGGCTACACCTTC.

V and J are TRBV12-3 or TRBV12-4 and TRBJ2-7, with D possibly being TRBD2 (7 bases). This CDR3 is 15 amino acids long. The germline V and J ends were trimmed by 1 base and 2 bases, with 12 bases remaining between them. CDR3 coding DNA: TGTGCCAGCAGTTTAGGGGGGCTAGCGGCCTACGAGCAGTACTTC. Its protein is CASSLGGLAAYEQYF.

Notes on this clonotype: The conserved final phenylalanine or tryptophan is absent from the CDR3, which likely points to a read error. It is unclear where the CDR3 begins or ends on the DNA, so no DNA is shown, and the CDR3 is as TCRdb lists it. This chain connects TRBV7-9 to TRBJ2-5; TRBD2 was called by the table and not checked on the DNA. Germline CDR1 and CDR2: SEHNR and FQNEAQ (reference sequence). The CDR3 is 11 amino acids long, termini counted. The CDR3 is CASSLGSLANT.

This clonotype was seen many times. This chain connects TRBV12-3 or TRBV12-4 to TRBJ2-7; perhaps D is TRBD1 or TRBD2 (6 bases each). The V end lost 6 bases, the J end lost 5 bases, and 20 bases lay between the germline ends. This CDR3 region has 15 residues. The CDR3 sequence: CASSPKVGGRHEQYF. The CDR3 DNA reads as TGTGCCAGCAGCCCCAAAGTAGGGGGGCGCCACGAGCAGTACTTC.

The table lists this clonotype with many counts. This chain connects TRBV20-1 to TRBJ1-5; TRBD1 might be the D (5 bases). Trimming took 6 bases from V and 7 from J, leaving 19 bases between them. Germline values: CDR1 DFQATT, CDR2 SNEGSKA (reference sequence). There are 14 residues in the CDR3. CDR3 protein: CSASGTSASQPQHF. The CDR3 DNA reads TGCAGTGCCTCCGGGACGTCCGCCTCCCAGCCCCAGCATTTT.

Points on this clonotype: A much larger clone lies a single base off, so this may be a read error. V usage is TRBV12-3 or TRBV12-4 and J usage is TRBJ1-1; D remains unclear. The V end was cut by 6 bases, the J end by 4 bases, with 18 bases between. This CDR3 comprises 15 residues. CDR3 loop: CASRILGRFGTEAFF. The DNA of the CDR3 is TGTGCCAGCAGGATCCTAGGACGGTTTGGCACTGAAGCTTTCTTT.

The chain is built from TRBV2 and TRBJ2-5; the match to TRBD1 covers 9 bases. CDR1 SNHLY and CDR2 FYNNEI come from the germline V gene. This CDR3 has 15 amino acids. V lost 8 bases, J lost 4 bases, and 11 bases stayed unmatched. The CDR3 DNA reads TGTGCCAGCCGGATAGACAGGGGGACAGGAGAGACCCAGTACTTC. It yields the protein CASRIDRGTGETQYF.

This chain links TRBV7-3 with TRBJ2-3, with TRBD2 identical over 8 bases. Trimming cost V 1 base and J 4 bases; bases outside gene matches: 10. The CDR3 sequence is 17 residues long. Germline CDR1 SGHTA, CDR2 FQGTGA. CDR3: CASSLNPAGVPPDTQYF. The DNA for the CDR3 is TGTGCCAGCAGCTTAAATCCAGCGGGAGTCCCCCCAGATACGCAGTATTTT.

This clonotype was seen at least ten times. V usage is TRBV4-1 and J usage is TRBJ1-6; D gene uncertain. The V and J ends lost 4 bases and 8 bases respectively, with 15 bases between them. Germline loops: CDR1 MGHRA, CDR2 YSYEKL. The CDR3 sequence is 15 residues long. DNA of the CDR3: TGCGCCAGCAGCCGAGAGGGTTTGGGTGATTCACCCCTCCACTTT. Protein product: CASSREGLGDSPLHF.

The chain couples TRBV7-9 to TRBJ2-7, with 9 nucleotides matching TRBD2. Trimming removed 5 bases from V and 3 bases from J; junction bases left unmatched: 14. CDR3 length: 17 amino acids. Germline lookup yields CDR1 SEHNR and CDR2 FQNEAQ (reference sequence). CDR3 sequence (DNA): TGTGCCAGCAGCCAAGAAACGAGGGCGGGGGGGCTCTACGAGCAGTACTTC. Translated: CASSQETRAGGLYEQYF. The full variable domain, with the rest looked up from reference TRBV7-9 and TRBJ2-7, is DTGVSQNPRHKITKRGQNVTFRCDPISEHNRLYWYRQTLGQGPEFLTYFQNEAQLEKSRLLSDRFSAERPKGSFSTLEIQRTEQGDSAMYLCASSQETRAGGLYEQYFGPGTRLTVT.